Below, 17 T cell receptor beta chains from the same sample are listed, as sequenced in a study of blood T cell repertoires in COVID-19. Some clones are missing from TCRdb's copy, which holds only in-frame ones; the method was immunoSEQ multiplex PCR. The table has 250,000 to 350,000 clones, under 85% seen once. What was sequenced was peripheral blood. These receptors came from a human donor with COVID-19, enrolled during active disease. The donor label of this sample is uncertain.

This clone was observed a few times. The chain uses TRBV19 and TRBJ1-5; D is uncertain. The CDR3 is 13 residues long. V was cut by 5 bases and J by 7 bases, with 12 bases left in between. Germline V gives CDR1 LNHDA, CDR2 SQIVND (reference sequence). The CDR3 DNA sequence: TGTGCCAGTAGTGCGGCCGAACGGCAGCCCCAGCATTTT. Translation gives CASSAAERQPQHF.

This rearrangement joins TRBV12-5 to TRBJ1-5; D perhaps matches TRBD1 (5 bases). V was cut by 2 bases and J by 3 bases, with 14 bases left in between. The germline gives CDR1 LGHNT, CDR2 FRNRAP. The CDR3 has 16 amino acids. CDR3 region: CASGLSQGGNNQPQHF. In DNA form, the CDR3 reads TGTGCTAGTGGTTTGAGCCAGGGAGGAAACAATCAGCCCCAGCATTTT.

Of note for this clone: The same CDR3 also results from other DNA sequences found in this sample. The CDR3 region is CASTPGGNQPQHF. The DNA of the CDR3 is TGTGCCAGTACGCCGGGCGGGAATCAGCCCCAGCATTTT. The chain joins TRBV19 to TRBJ1-5; D is uncertain. The CDR3 runs to 13 residues. Looked up from germline, CDR1 is LNHDA and CDR2 is SQIVND (reference sequence). V shed 7 bases and J shed 4 bases, with 11 bases lying between them.

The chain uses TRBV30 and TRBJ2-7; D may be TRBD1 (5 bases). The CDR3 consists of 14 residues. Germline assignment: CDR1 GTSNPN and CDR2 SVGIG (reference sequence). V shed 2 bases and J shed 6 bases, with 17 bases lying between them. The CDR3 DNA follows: TGTGCCTGGAGTCCGATGGATGGACAATTCGAGCAGTACTTC. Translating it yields CAWSPMDGQFEQYF. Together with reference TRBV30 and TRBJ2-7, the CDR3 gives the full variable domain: SQTIHQWPATLVQPVGSPLSLECTVEGTSNPNLYWYRQAAGRGLQLLFYSVGIGQISSEVPQNLSASRPQDRQFILSSKKLLLSDSGFYLCAWSPMDGQFEQYFGPGTRLTVT.

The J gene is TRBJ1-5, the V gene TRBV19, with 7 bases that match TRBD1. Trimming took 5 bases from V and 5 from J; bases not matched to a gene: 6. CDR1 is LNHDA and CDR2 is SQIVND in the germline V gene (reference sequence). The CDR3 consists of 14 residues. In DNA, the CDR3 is TGTGCCAGTAGTGGGACAGCCCGATATCAGCCCCAGCATTTT. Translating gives CASSGTARYQPQHF.

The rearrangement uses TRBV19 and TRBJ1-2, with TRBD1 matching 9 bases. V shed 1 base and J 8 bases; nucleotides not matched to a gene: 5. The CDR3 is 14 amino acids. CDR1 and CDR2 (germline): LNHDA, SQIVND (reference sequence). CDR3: CASSIVTGGAGYTF. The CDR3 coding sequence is TGTGCCAGTAGTATAGTTACAGGGGGCGCGGGCTACACCTTC.

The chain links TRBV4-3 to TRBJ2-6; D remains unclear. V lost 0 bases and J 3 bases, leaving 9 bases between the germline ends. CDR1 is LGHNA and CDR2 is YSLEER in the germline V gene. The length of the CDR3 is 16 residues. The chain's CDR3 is CASSQDRWSGANVLTF. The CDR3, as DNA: TGCGCCAGCAGCCAAGACCGGTGGAGTGGGGCCAACGTCCTGACTTTC.

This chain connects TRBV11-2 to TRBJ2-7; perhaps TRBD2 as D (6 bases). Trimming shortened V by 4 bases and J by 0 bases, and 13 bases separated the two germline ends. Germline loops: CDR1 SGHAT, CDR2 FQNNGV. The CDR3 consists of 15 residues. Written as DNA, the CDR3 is TGTGCCAGCAGCTGGGAGCGGGTACCCTCCTACGAGCAGTACTTC. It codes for CASSWERVPSYEQYF.

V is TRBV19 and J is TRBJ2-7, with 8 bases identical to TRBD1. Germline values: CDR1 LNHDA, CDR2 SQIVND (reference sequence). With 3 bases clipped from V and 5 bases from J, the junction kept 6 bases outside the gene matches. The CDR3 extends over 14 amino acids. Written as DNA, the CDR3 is TGTGCCAGTAGTATTTTTGCAGGGGGCGACGAGCAGTACTTC. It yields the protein CASSIFAGGDEQYF.

CDR3 nucleotide sequence: TGCAGCGTCGAACCTATCGATGGCTACACCTTC. Translation gives CSVEPIDGYTF. V gene TRBV29-1 combines with J gene TRBJ1-2, with D uncertain. With 6 bases removed from V and 6 bases from J, the gap between germline ends came to 11 bases. Looked up from germline, CDR1 is SQVTM and CDR2 is ANQGSEA. The CDR3 extends over 11 amino acids.

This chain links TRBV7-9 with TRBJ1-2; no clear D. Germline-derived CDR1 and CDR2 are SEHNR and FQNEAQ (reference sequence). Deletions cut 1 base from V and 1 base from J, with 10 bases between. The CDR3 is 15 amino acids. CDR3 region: CASSLGADRNYGYTF. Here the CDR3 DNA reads TGTGCCAGCAGCTTAGGGGCAGACCGTAACTATGGCTACACCTTC.

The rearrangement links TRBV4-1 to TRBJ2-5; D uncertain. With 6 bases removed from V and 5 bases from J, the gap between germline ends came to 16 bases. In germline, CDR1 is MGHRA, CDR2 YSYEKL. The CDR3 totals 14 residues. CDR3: CASSFSVPRETQYF. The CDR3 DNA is TGCGCCAGCAGTTTTTCGGTCCCCCGGGAGACCCAGTACTTC.

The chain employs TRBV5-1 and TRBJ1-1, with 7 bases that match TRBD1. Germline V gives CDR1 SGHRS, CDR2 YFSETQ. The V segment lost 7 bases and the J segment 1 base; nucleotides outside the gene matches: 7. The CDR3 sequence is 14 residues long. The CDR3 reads CASVGGARNTEAFF. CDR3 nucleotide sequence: TGCGCCAGCGTAGGGGGCGCGCGGAACACTGAAGCTTTCTTT.

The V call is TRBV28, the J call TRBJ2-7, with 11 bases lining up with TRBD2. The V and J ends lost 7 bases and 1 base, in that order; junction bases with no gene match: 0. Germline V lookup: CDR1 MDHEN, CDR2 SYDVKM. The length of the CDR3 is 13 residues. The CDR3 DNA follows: TGTGCCAGCATAGCGGGAGGGTCCTACGAGCAGTACTTC. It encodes CASIAGGSYEQYF.

CDR3 nucleotide sequence: TGTGCCAGTAGTGCCCGGGACAGGAACACTGAAGCTTTCTTT. This gives the protein CASSARDRNTEAFF. The chain joins TRBV19 to TRBJ1-1, with TRBD1 identical over 7 bases. The germline V gene has CDR1 LNHDA and CDR2 SQIVND (reference sequence). Trimming cost V 5 bases and J 1 base; bases outside gene matches: 4. The CDR3 has 14 residues.

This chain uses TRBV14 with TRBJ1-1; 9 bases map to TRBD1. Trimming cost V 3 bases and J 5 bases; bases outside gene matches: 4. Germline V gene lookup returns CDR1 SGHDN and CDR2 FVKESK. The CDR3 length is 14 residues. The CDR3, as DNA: TGTGCCAGCAGCCAGCGACAGGGGGATACTGAAGCTTTCTTT. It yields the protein CASSQRQGDTEAFF.

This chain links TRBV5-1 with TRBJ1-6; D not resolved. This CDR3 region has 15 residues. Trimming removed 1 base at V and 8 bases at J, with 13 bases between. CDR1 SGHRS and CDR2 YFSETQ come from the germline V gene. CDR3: CASSLNPGWDSPLHF. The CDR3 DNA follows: TGCGCCAGCAGCTTGAACCCGGGTTGGGATTCACCCCTCCACTTT.